These 4 T cell receptor beta chains originate from one sample sequenced in a study of cytomegalovirus exposure and HLA in healthy donors. The protocol was immunoSEQ multiplex PCR, while the TCRdb copy is restricted to in-frame clones and leaves out a portion. The data contain roughly 250,000 clones, more than 75% of them singletons. The sample taken for sequencing was PBMCs. The source is a man younger than 35 in good health and CMV-seronegative.

This clone was seen only a few times. The chain has TRBV7-9 and TRBJ1-1; D gene uncertain. Germline CDR1 and CDR2: SEHNR and FQNEAQ (reference sequence). V was pared by 8 bases and J by 4 bases, with 11 bases between. The CDR3 extends over 12 amino acids. CDR3 sequence (DNA): TGTGCCAGCGCACTCCTAAGCACTGAAGCTTTCTTT. Protein: CASALLSTEAFF.

The V gene is TRBV27, the J gene TRBJ2-1, with 7 positions matching TRBD2. The CDR3 length is 14 residues. Per germline, CDR1 MNHEY and CDR2 SMNVEV (reference sequence). V dropped 3 bases and J dropped 6; count of bases not matched to a gene: 5. The CDR3 loop reads CASSFWGGSNEQFF. The CDR3 bases are TGTGCCAGCAGTTTTTGGGGCGGGAGCAATGAGCAGTTCTTC.

The chain is built from TRBV19 and TRBJ2-3; 7 bases are shared with TRBD2. Unmatched junction bases numbered 3, after V lost 1 base and J lost 2 bases. Germline CDR1 LNHDA, CDR2 SQIVND (reference sequence). The CDR3 has 15 amino acids. As DNA, the CDR3 is TGTGCCAGTAGTATAGCGGGGGGATACACAGATACGCAGTATTTT. It yields the protein CASSIAGGYTDTQYF.

The chain joins TRBV5-1 to TRBJ2-3, with a weak D call TRBD2 (6 bases). The CDR3 has 13 amino acids. Trimming pared 4 bases from V and 5 bases from J, leaving 11 bases between. Per the germline V gene, CDR1 is SGHRS and CDR2 is YFSETQ. CDR3 amino acids: CASSPRLVDTQYF. In DNA, the CDR3 is TGCGCCAGCAGCCCCAGACTAGTAGATACGCAGTATTTT.